The T cell receptor beta chain described here comes from a study of blood T cell repertoires in COVID-19. As for the study in general: Acute and convalescent COVID-19 samples came from the United States, Italy and Spain. T cells, B-cell-depleted T cells, or PBMCs supplied cDNA or gDNA.

This clone was recorded once. Germline assignment: CDR1 SGDLS and CDR2 YYNGEE. This CDR3 is 14 amino acids long. V gave up 4 bases and J gave up 6 bases; unmatched junction bases: 6. Original data processing: Amplification of reference gene primers was used by the study to estimate nucleated cell counts. Some clones are missing from TCRdb's copy, which holds only in-frame ones; the method was immunoSEQ multiplex PCR. V and J calls and clone size are those listed in that table; D and trimming were worked out from the DNA. The data hold 350,000 to 450,000 clones, with about 89% observed a single time. Seattle patients were enrolled while actively infected and followed longitudinally.

Sequenced: peripheral blood. V is TRBV9 and J is TRBJ2-2; the match to TRBD2 covers 7 bases. This clonotype originated in a woman in her sixties with COVID-19, enrolled during active disease. The CDR3 coding sequence is TGTGCCAGCAGCCCACGGGGGAGGGCCGGGGAGCTGTTTTTT. Protein: CASSPRGRAGELFF. The full variable domain, rest sourced from reference TRBV9 and TRBJ2-2, is DSGVTQTPKHLITATGQRVTLRCSPRSGDLSVYWYQQSLDQGLQFLIQYYNGEERAKGNILERFSAQQFPDLHSELNLSSLELGDSALYFCASSPRGRAGELFFGEGSRLTVL.